This T cell receptor beta chain was identified during a study of neoadjuvant nivolumab and ipilimumab in lung cancer. Notes on the study in general: Resected tumors had greater TCR richness and clonality than uninvolved lung.

Sequencing was performed with immunoSEQ multiplex PCR; in TCRdb, only in-frame clones are kept and a portion is missing. The data show thousands of clones, roughly 76% seen once. This CDR3 is built from 13 residues. CDR1 SGHNT and CDR2 YENEEA come from the germline V gene. V lost 6 bases and J lost 1, with 7 bases in between. On this clone: No antigen is known for it.

Sample: normal lung tissue adjacent to the tumor, taken after neoadjuvant nivolumab, alone or with ipilimumab, at or shortly before surgery. The V and J genes are TRBV11-3 and TRBJ2-1; D is perhaps TRBD2 (5 bases). The clonotype originates from an adult with non-small cell lung cancer. Some clones in this sample may be carry-over from other donors' samples. The DNA for the CDR3 is TGTGCCAGCAGGGAGGATTCCTACAATGAGCAGTTCTTC. This gives the protein CASREDSYNEQFF.